In its sample, the clone carrying this T cell receptor (beta chain) was seen once. Its target is unknown. This table comes from immunoSEQ multiplex PCR, and its TCRdb copy is limited to in-frame clones, with some not included. The table lists over 60,000 clones, around 86% of them singletons. This sample stems from a study of T cell responses to AZD1222 COVID-19 vaccine. After removal of 1 base from V and 0 bases from J, the junction contained 2 bases not matched to a gene. Germline V CDR1 and CDR2: SGHRS, YFSETQ. The length of the CDR3 is 15 residues. Study-level results: Spike regions recognized by vaccine-associated CD4 TCRs spanned the protein, led by 160-218 and 743-854. Within unmutated variant regions lay the reported targets of nearly half of spike-specific TCRs. Baseline serology detected seropositivity in only 5 or 6 AZD1222 recipients. The sample set comprised mostly white British donors with more females, and clonal diversity was possibly underestimated.

The receptor was isolated from an adult in good health. The chain is built from TRBV5-1 and TRBJ1-1, with TRBD1 matching 8 bases. The sample in question was peripheral blood, obtained on day 0 of AZD1222 vaccination. The CDR3 nucleotides read TGCGCCAGCAGCTTGCGACAGGGGATGAACACTGAAGCTTTCTTT. Amino acid sequence: CASSLRQGMNTEAFF. The full variable domain, rest sourced from reference TRBV5-1 and TRBJ1-1, is KAGVTQTPRYLIKTRGQQVTLSCSPISGHRSVSWYQQTPGQGLQFLFEYFSETQRNKGNFPGRFSGRQFSNSRSEMNVSTLELGDSALYLCASSLRQGMNTEAFFGQGTRLTVV.